This TCR beta chain originates from a study of CXCR3-negative and CXCR3-positive naive CD8 T cells. The TRB cDNA libraries were prepared by 5' RACE with UMI labels. Using the 5' RACE reads, TCRdb records one entry per CDR3 protein without DNA. Its listing shows roughly 40,000 distinct CDR3 sequences. The CDR3 runs 12 residues. Germline assignment: CDR1 MDHEN and CDR2 SYDVKM. Sequencing was performed on memory CD8+ T cells from blood. This receptor was taken from a human donor in good health. Some clones in this sample may be carry-over from other donors' samples. V is TRBV28 and J is TRBJ2-2; no DNA is available, so the TRBD2 call from TCRdb remains unchecked. CDR3 loop: CASSLGERELFF.